These 6 T cell receptor beta chains were all obtained from the same sample, sequenced in a study of T cells in Graves' hyperthyroidism and ophthalmopathy (dated by TCRdb to the late 2010s). Library preparation was by multiplex PCR. TCRdb records Illumina HiSeq 2000 as the sequencer. The TCR beta CDR3 regions were amplified from the RNA transcripts. The TCR CDR3 was subjected to a first round of RT-PCR using the HTBI primer set and the Qiagen OneStep RT-PCR kit. The public reads were reprocessed in TCRdb via fastp at Q25 and MiXCR, keeping in-frame beta chains. Each entry merges the rows of one CDR3 protein and shows their most common DNA and genes. In this sample the table shows about 530,000 distinct CDR3 sequences, 17% of which occur a single time. Around 17% of the sample goes to the ten largest clones. Sequenced input: blood. The receptors stem from a woman aged 18-29 years with Graves' ophthalmopathy.

This clonotype was observed a few times. The V gene is TRBV16, the J gene TRBJ1-2, with D unclear. Germline CDR1 is KGHSY and CDR2 is FQNENV. The CDR3 runs 14 residues. Trimming left V 3 bases short and J 7 bases short, with 15 bases between. CDR3 region: CASSHHKAGPGYTF. CDR3 sequence (DNA): TGTGCCAGCAGCCATCACAAGGCAGGTCCTGGCTACACCTTC. Full variable domain (remainder filled in from reference TRBV16 and TRBJ1-2): GEEVAQTPKHLVRGEGQKAKLYCAPIKGHSYVFWYQQVLKNEFKFLISFQNENVFDETGMPKERFSAKCLPNSPCSLEIQATKLEDSAVYFCASSHHKAGPGYTFGSGTRLTVV.

For this clonotype: Relative to the germline gene, one junction end is altered; a read error may explain this. DNA of the CDR3: TGCACCAGCAGCTCCGGTTGGGGGGGGAGCTCCTACGAGCAGTACTTC. It translates to CTSSSGWGGSSYEQYF. This chain uses TRBV5-1 with TRBJ2-7; TRBD2 aligns across 7 bases. CDR3 length: 16 amino acids. Germline lookup yields CDR1 SGHRS and CDR2 YFSETQ.

CDR3 residues: CASSSTSDSYSYEQYF. The CDR3 nucleotides read TGTGCCAGCAGCTCGACCTCGGACAGTTATTCCTACGAGCAGTACTTC. V usage is TRBV7-9 and J usage is TRBJ2-7, with a tentative D call TRBD1 (6 bases). V shed 4 bases and J shed 1 base, with 17 bases lying between them. Germline V lookup: CDR1 SEHNR, CDR2 FQNEAQ (reference sequence). The CDR3 totals 16 residues.

The chain recombines TRBV6-2 or TRBV6-3 with TRBJ2-1, with TRBD2 matching 13 bases. The CDR3 consists of 13 residues. CDR1 is MNHEY, CDR2 SVGEGT, per germline. V dropped 5 bases and J dropped 10; count of bases not matched to a gene: 2. The CDR3 bases are TGTGCCAGCAGTGGACTAGCGGGAGTGGAGCAGTTCTTC. It yields the protein CASSGLAGVEQFF.

This clonotype has at least ten counts. The rearrangement joins TRBV5-5 to TRBJ2-1, with D uncertain. V dropped 2 bases and J dropped 0 bases, with 12 bases sitting between them. There are 16 residues in the CDR3. In germline, CDR1 is SGHKS, CDR2 YYEKEE (reference sequence). For the CDR3, the DNA is TGTGCCAGCAGCTTAGAGCCCCTTAGCTCCTACAATGAGCAGTTCTTC. Amino acids: CASSLEPLSSYNEQFF. Full variable domain (outside the CDR3, taken from reference TRBV5-5 and TRBJ2-1): DAGVTQSPTHLIKTRGQQVTLRCSPISGHKSVSWYQQVLGQGPQFIFQYYEKEERGRGNFPDRFSARQFPNYSSELNVNALLLGDSALYLCASSLEPLSSYNEQFFGPGTRLTVL.

This clonotype was seen only a few times. The chain carries TRBV2 and TRBJ1-2, with D unclear. The CDR3 loop spans 13 amino acids. CDR1 and CDR2 (germline): SNHLY, FYNNEI. Trimming stripped 4 bases from V and 0 bases from J, with 6 bases between. For the CDR3, the DNA is TGTGCCAGCAGTGGCCCAGCTAACTATGGCTACACCTTC. It specifies CASSGPANYGYTF.